These T cell receptor beta chains were read from a single sample in a study of glioma-infiltrating T cells. In TCRdb, the multiplex PCR reads were re-called with MiXCR into one record per CDR3 protein. This sample carries 95,000 to 110,000 distinct CDR3 sequences, less than 30% of them seen once, and the ten largest clones take 44%. Sample: glioma tissue, nonneoplastic brain tissue, or PBMCs (not recorded which). Every receptor here comes from a human donor with low-grade glioma or glioblastoma, undergoing nonglioma brain surgery, or in good health (not recorded which). Each CDR3 is given with its conserved first and last residue. Fields, in order: clone size, V gene, D gene, J gene, CDR3 protein, CDR3 DNA. The D gene is left open where the match is weak. A clone size is listed for some rows: how often the clone was seen (once, few, many), or a class if it is expanded.

-	TRBV4-1	-	TRBJ2-4	CASSQDHGQSIQYF	TGCGCCAGCAGCCAAGATCACGGACAAAGCATTCAGTACTTC
many	TRBV28	-	TRBJ2-2	CASSTPALANTGELFF	TGTGCCAGCAGTACTCCTGCACTCGCGAACACCGGGGAGCTGTTTTTT
many	TRBV20-1	TRBD2	TRBJ2-3	CSLAAGGTDTQYF	TGCAGTCTCGCGGCGGGGGGCACAGATACGCAGTATTTT
many	TRBV19	-	TRBJ2-1	CASSIYGLSVF	TGTGCCAGTAGTATTTACGGTCTCTCGGTCTTC
few	TRBV7-9	TRBD1	TRBJ2-7	CASSFGTGEEQYF	TGTGCCAGCAGCTTCGGGACAGGGGAGGAGCAGTACTTC
many	TRBV20-1	-	TRBJ2-3	CSATRVVTDTQYF	TGCAGTGCTACTAGGGTAGTCACAGATACGCAGTATTTT
few	TRBV12-3/TRBV12-4	-	TRBJ2-3	CASSMRQKSTDTQYF	TGTGCCAGCAGTATGAGACAAAAATCCACAGATACGCAGTATTTT
many	TRBV20-1	-	TRBJ2-6	CSAPPGGANVLTF	TGCAGTGCTCCCCCAGGGGGGGCCAACGTCCTGACTTTC
few	TRBV12-3/TRBV12-4	-	TRBJ2-1	CASSLVSPGNEQFF	TGTGCCAGCAGTTTAGTCTCCCCAGGCAATGAGCAGTTCTTC
-	TRBV7-3	TRBD2	TRBJ2-1	CASSHDRLSGGVSNEQFF	TGTGCCAGCAGCCACGACCGCCTAAGCGGGGGGGTTTCCAATGAGCAGTTCTTC
-	TRBV15	-	TRBJ2-3	CATSRVGSTDTQYF	TGTGCCACCAGCAGAGTGGGCAGCACAGATACGCAGTATTTT
many	TRBV2	-	TRBJ1-5	CASGASNQPQHF	TGTGCCAGCGGTGCGAGCAATCAGCCCCAGCATTTT
-	TRBV3-1	-	TRBJ1-5	CANSHSGGNQPQHF	TGTGCCAACAGCCATAGTGGGGGAAATCAGCCCCAGCATTTT
-	TRBV4-3	-	TRBJ2-3	CASSQGRRRTDTQYF	TGCGCCAGCAGCCAAGGGCGACGACGCACAGATACGCAGTATTTT
few	TRBV4-2	-	TRBJ2-7	CASSQGTSNYEQYF	TGTGCCAGCAGCCAAGGGACGTCGAACTACGAGCAGTACTTC
few	TRBV5-4	-	TRBJ1-2	CASSPDVSANYGYTF	TGTGCCAGCAGCCCGGACGTATCAGCTAACTATGGCTACACCTTC
many	TRBV20-1	-	TRBJ1-1	CSAVNVEGFTEAFF	TGCAGTGCTGTAAATGTCGAGGGGTTCACTGAAGCTTTCTTT
many	TRBV3-1	-	TRBJ1-2	CASSPLGPNYGYTF	TGTGCCAGCAGCCCCTTAGGGCCTAACTATGGCTACACCTTC
many	TRBV27	-	TRBJ1-3	CATKGVGNTIYF	TGTGCCACCAAGGGCGTAGGAAACACCATATATTTT
-	TRBV5-1	-	TRBJ1-2	CASSTGRHTNYGYTF	TGCGCCAGCAGCACCGGACGGCATACGAACTATGGCTACACCTTC
few	TRBV15	TRBD2	TRBJ2-7	CATSRGGLAASYEQYF	TGTGCCACCAGCAGGGGTGGACTAGCGGCCTCTTACGAGCAGTACTTC
many	TRBV10-3	TRBD1	TRBJ1-1	CAISERGPGKTEAFF	TGTGCCATCAGTGAGAGGGGGCCGGGGAAGACTGAAGCTTTCTTT
few	TRBV10-1	TRBD2	TRBJ2-1	CASISLANEQFF	TGCGCCAGCATTTCACTAGCGAATGAGCAGTTCTTC
many	TRBV6-1	TRBD2	TRBJ2-5	CASTSGGAETQYF	TGTGCCAGCACTAGCGGGGGGGCGGAGACCCAGTACTTC
-	TRBV30	-	TRBJ2-1	CAWSLRSSYNEQFF	TGTGCCTGGAGCTTGCGGTCCTCCTACAATGAGCAGTTCTTC
-	TRBV4-3	-	TRBJ2-6	CASSQEQPTSSGANVLTF	TGCGCCAGCAGCCAAGAACAGCCTACCAGCTCTGGGGCCAACGTCCTGACTTTC
many	TRBV7-2	-	TRBJ1-1	CASSLRTAATEAFF	TGTGCCAGCAGCCTCAGGACAGCCGCCACTGAAGCTTTCTTT
many	TRBV28	TRBD2	TRBJ2-3	CASNLLLAGSDTQYF	TGTGCCAGCAACCTACTCCTAGCGGGTTCAGATACGCAGTATTTT
-	TRBV7-2	-	TRBJ2-3	CASSLALRYTQYF	TGTGCCAGCAGCTTAGCCCTTCGTTATACGCAGTATTTT
many	TRBV20-1	TRBD1	TRBJ1-6	CSAEDRGSNSPLHF	TGCAGTGCGGAGGACAGGGGAAGTAATTCACCCCTCCACTTT
-	TRBV5-6	-	TRBJ2-3	CASSQTPGHLLTDTQYF	TGTGCCAGCAGCCAAACTCCCGGACATCTCCTCACAGATACGCAGTATTTT
-	TRBV3-1	-	TRBJ2-5	CAGRRTGTQQETRYF	TGTGCCGGCAGACGTACCGGGACACAGCAAGAGACCCGGTACTTC
-	TRBV7-2	TRBD2	TRBJ2-3	CASSLELAGGTQYF	TGTGCCAGCAGCTTAGAATTAGCGGGGGGTACGCAGTATTTT
many	TRBV6-6	-	TRBJ2-5	CASSYSNSQETQYF	TGTGCCAGCAGTTACTCGAACTCCCAAGAGACCCAGTACTTC
few	TRBV4-2	-	TRBJ1-5	CASSQDIGGNQPQHF	TGTGCCAGCAGCCAAGATATCGGGGGCAATCAGCCCCAGCATTTT
many	TRBV6-1	-	TRBJ1-1	CASSSDLTTFF	TGTGCCAGCAGCTCCGATTTGACTACTTTCTTT
-	TRBV18	-	TRBJ2-7	CASSPPTGLMSEQYF	TGTGCCAGCTCACCACCGACAGGATTAATGTCCGAGCAGTACTTC
many	TRBV4-3	-	TRBJ2-1	CASSPAGNEQFF	TGCGCCAGCAGCCCTGCAGGTAATGAGCAGTTCTTC
-	TRBV14	-	TRBJ2-5	CASSQVGTEQETQYF	TGTGCCAGCAGCCAAGTAGGGACCGAACAAGAGACCCAGTACTTC
many	TRBV2	-	TRBJ1-5	CASSKGGKDQPQHF	TGTGCCAGCAGCAAAGGGGGAAAGGATCAGCCCCAGCATTTT
many	TRBV6-4	-	TRBJ2-1	CASPYAFSYNEQFF	TGTGCCAGCCCCTACGCCTTCTCCTACAATGAGCAGTTCTTC
many	TRBV19	-	TRBJ1-5	CASSSRIGPNQPQHF	TGTGCCAGTAGTTCCCGGATAGGCCCAAATCAGCCCCAGCATTTT
-	TRBV6-1	TRBD1	TRBJ1-1	CASILTGVGFEAFF	TGTGCCAGCATTCTGACAGGGGTCGGTTTTGAAGCTTTCTTT
few	TRBV12-3/TRBV12-4	TRBD2	TRBJ2-3	CASSLSGGGADTQYF	TGTGCCAGCAGTTTAAGCGGGGGGGGGGCAGATACGCAGTATTTT
many	TRBV7-2	-	TRBJ2-1	CASRRGGNEQFF	TGTGCCAGCCGACGAGGGGGGAATGAGCAGTTCTTC
-	TRBV10-3	TRBD2	TRBJ2-7	CAIKLAGDEQYF	TGTGCCATCAAGTTAGCGGGGGACGAGCAGTACTTC
-	TRBV2	-	TRBJ1-3	CASSEREGVISGNTIYF	TGTGCCAGCAGTGAGCGAGAGGGGGTTATCTCTGGAAACACCATATATTTT
few	TRBV11-2	-	TRBJ2-5	CASSRRQSIGTQYF	TGTGCCAGCAGCAGAAGACAGTCCATCGGGACCCAGTACTTC
-	TRBV7-9	-	TRBJ1-1	CASSSGQTDTEAFF	TGTGCCAGCAGCTCTGGACAGACGGACACTGAAGCTTTCTTT
-	TRBV12-3/TRBV12-4	TRBD1	TRBJ1-1	CASHRDRGMNTEAFF	TGTGCCAGCCACCGGGACAGGGGCATGAACACTGAAGCTTTCTTT
many	TRBV19	-	TRBJ2-3	CASSEGSSTDTQYF	TGTGCCAGTAGCGAGGGGTCGAGCACAGATACGCAGTATTTT
many	TRBV27	-	TRBJ2-5	CASSFRGTSTETQYF	TGTGCCAGCAGTTTTCGGGGGACTTCTACGGAGACCCAGTACTTC
few	TRBV20-1	TRBD2	TRBJ2-4	CSARDVLAGGRAKNIQYF	TGCAGTGCTAGAGATGTACTAGCGGGGGGGCGGGCCAAAAACATTCAGTACTTC